The clone carrying this TCR beta chain is judged medium-sized. As yet, its antigen is unknown. Found in a library prepared for alpha chains, this beta chain is an off-target read, and its abundance has little meaning. Trimming removed 4 bases from V and 8 bases from J, with 12 bases in between. The CDR3 length is 13 residues. Per germline, CDR1 MNHEY and CDR2 SVGEGT. Described time point: sample taken at primary tumor resection. No cells were sorted before sequencing. The whole RNA sequenced was extracted from tumor, nontumor lung or frozen PBMC. MiXCR was run by TCRdb on the 5' RACE reads, yielding one entry per CDR3 protein. The sample lists around 18,000 distinct CDR3 sequences, approximately 5.8% seen once, with around 10% in the top ten. The sample comes from a study of spatial heterogeneity in lung cancer. Study-level background: Combinations of a unique TCR and a UMI were tallied in raw reads, and on average each appeared more than ten times.

The study, taken as a whole, reports: Tumor mutation count correlated with how many alpha and beta TCRs expanded intratumorally.

Sequenced material: lung tumor tissue, taken at surgery. The sequence derives from a female donor with early-stage non-small cell lung cancer. The rearrangement links TRBV6-2 or TRBV6-3 to TRBJ2-1, with D tentatively TRBD2 (6 bases). This chain's CDR3 is CASSSTSFHEQFF. The CDR3 nucleotides read TGTGCCAGCAGTTCAACTAGCTTTCATGAGCAGTTCTTC.